This T cell receptor (beta chain) was recovered during a study of cytomegalovirus exposure and HLA in healthy donors. A few counts support this clone. The target antigen is unknown. The sample contains more than one DNA sequence encoding this CDR3. PCR primers comprised 60 Vbeta and 13 Jbeta primers. Sequenced by immunoSEQ multiplex PCR; TCRdb stores in-frame clones only, minus some. Of around 120,000 clones listed, about 80% are singletons. Germline CDR1 reads SGHAT; CDR2 reads FQNNGV. Trimming shortened V by 2 bases and J by 1 base, and 7 bases separated the two germline ends. The CDR3 spans 14 residues. Whole-study findings and limits: A later look showed TCR association rates differing by HLA locus, highest for DRB1 and lowest for HLA-C. Looking again later, the authors saw that most CMV-associated TCR beta chains seemed HLA-restricted. Later analysis reportedly placed an Asian-associated ancestry cluster below the approximately 650-donor mean in N-insertions.

Each of the donors was a healthy bone marrow donor. The chain couples TRBV11-2 to TRBJ2-3, with a weak D call TRBD1 (5 bases). The sample taken for sequencing was PBMCs. The source of this sequence is a middle-aged woman in good health and CMV-seronegative. The CDR3 DNA reads as TGTGCCAGCAGCTTATCCAGGGGCACAGATACGCAGTATTTT. It is translated as CASSLSRGTDTQYF.